This TCR beta chain was recorded in a study of T-cell reconstitution after alpha-beta-depleted transplantation in children (dated by TCRdb to the mid-2010s). At the level of the whole study: Using TCR repertoire profiling, the study followed T-cell immune reconstitution in a quantitative way in children after TCRalphabeta/CD19-depleted allogeneic hematopoietic cell transplantation.

The CDR3, cysteine through phenylalanine, is 14 amino acids long. The kept DNA is CDR3 alone, 42 bases in frame from the first base. For CDR1 and CDR2, the germline V gene lists KGHDR and SFDVKD. V lost 5 bases and J lost 1 base; the stretch between them is 8 bases long. This clonotype was recorded many times. Its antigen remains unidentified. No much larger clone is present one base from it, and per-base qualities are unavailable. Libraries were constructed by PCR. The run used an Illumina HiSeq 2500. TCR library preparation used molecular barcoding, with unique molecular identifiers applied to normalize quantification of the TCRbeta repertoire. TCRdb handled the public reads itself, with Q25 trimming in fastp and clone calling in MiXCR, and kept productive beta chains. Here each entry gathers all rows of one CDR3 protein and keeps the most common genes and DNA. The sample table lists almost 500,000 distinct CDR3 sequences, roughly an eighth of them with a count of one. Around 6.1% of the sample is in the top ten clones.

The sequence is built from TRBV24-1 and TRBJ1-5; possibly the D gene is TRBD1, per 5 matching bases. This sample comprised PBMCs from the stem cell graft donor, obtained from the stem cell graft. The clonotype was recovered from a human donor who donated a stem cell graft to a child with combined immunodeficiency. The CDR3 corresponds to CATSVSGSNQPQHF. The DNA sequence is TGTGCCACCAGTGTGTCAGGGAGCAATCAGCCCCAGCATTTT.